Listed here is a single T cell receptor beta chain. CDR1 is SGHDN and CDR2 is FVKESK in the germline V gene. The CDR3 loop spans 19 amino acids. The V segment lost 0 bases and the J segment 1 base; nucleotides outside the gene matches: 7. Sequenced by immunoSEQ multiplex PCR; TCRdb stores in-frame clones only, minus some. The table lists hundreds of thousands of clones, roughly 91% of them singletons. This entry comes from a study of cytomegalovirus exposure and HLA in healthy donors. This sequence originates from a young woman in good health and CMV-seropositive. This sequence joins TRBV14 and TRBJ2-6; TRBD1 matches 9 bases. Sample: PBMCs. In nucleotides, the CDR3 is TGTGCCAGCAGCCAAGATGGAACAGGGGGCGCATCTGGGGCCAACGTCCTGACTTTC. It codes for CASSQDGTGGASGANVLTF.